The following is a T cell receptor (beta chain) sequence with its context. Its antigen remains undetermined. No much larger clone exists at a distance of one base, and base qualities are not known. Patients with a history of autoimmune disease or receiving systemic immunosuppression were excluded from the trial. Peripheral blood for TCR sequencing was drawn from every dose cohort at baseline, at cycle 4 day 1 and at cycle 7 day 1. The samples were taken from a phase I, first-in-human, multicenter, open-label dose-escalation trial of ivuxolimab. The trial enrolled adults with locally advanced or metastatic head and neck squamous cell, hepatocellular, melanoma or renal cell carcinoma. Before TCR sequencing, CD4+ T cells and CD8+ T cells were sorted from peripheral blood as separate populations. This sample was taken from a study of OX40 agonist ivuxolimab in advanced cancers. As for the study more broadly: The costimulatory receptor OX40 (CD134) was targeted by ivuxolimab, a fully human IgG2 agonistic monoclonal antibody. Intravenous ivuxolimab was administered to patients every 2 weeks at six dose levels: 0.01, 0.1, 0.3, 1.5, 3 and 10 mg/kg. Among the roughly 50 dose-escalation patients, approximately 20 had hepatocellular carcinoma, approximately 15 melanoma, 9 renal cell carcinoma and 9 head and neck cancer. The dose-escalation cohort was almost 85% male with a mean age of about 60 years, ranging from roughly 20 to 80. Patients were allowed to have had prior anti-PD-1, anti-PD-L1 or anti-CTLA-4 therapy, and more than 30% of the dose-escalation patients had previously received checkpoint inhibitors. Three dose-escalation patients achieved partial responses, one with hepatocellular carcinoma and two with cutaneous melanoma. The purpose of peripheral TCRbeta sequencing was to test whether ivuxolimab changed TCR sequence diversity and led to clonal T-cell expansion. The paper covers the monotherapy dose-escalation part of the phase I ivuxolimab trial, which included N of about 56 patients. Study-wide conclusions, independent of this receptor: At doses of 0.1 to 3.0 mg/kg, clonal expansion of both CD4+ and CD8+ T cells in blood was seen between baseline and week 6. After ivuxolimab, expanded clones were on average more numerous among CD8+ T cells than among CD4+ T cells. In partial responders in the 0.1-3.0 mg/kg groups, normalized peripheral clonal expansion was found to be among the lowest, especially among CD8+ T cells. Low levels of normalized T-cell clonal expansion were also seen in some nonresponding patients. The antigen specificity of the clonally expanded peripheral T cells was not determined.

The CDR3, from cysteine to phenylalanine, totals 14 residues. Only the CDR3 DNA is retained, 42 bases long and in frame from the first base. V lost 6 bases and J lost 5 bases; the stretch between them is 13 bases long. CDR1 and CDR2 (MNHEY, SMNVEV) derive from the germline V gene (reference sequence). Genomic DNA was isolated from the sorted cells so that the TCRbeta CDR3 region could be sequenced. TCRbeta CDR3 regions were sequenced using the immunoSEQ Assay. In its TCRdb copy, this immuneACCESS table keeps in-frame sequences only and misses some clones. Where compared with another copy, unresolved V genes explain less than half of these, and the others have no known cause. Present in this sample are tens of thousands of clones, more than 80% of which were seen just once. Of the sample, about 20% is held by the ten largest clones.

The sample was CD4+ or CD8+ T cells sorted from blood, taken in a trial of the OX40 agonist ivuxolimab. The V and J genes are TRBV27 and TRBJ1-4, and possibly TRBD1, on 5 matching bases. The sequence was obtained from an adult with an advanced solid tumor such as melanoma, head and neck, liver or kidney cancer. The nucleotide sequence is TGTGCCAGCAGGAAGAGACAGACGAATGAAAAACTGTTTTTT. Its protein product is CASRKRQTNEKLFF.